Shown below are 8 T cell receptor beta chains from a single sample sequenced in a study of control samples from healthy donors and cancer patients. Generated by immunoSEQ multiplex PCR, the TCRdb table keeps only in-frame clones and is missing some. The sample lists 70,000 to 90,000 clones; roughly 92% were seen once. Sequencing was carried out using blood. The receptors were gathered from a woman aged 40 to 50 in good health.

V gene TRBV6-6 combines with J gene TRBJ1-1; D unclear. Trimming cost V 6 bases and J 8 bases, with 4 bases left between them. Germline values: CDR1 MNHNY, CDR2 SVGAGI (reference sequence). CDR3 length equals 9 residues. In DNA, the CDR3 is TGTGCCAGCAGCCAGGAAGCTTTCTTT. Translated, it gives CASSQEAFF.

This chain links TRBV7-9 with TRBJ2-1; D gene unclear. The ends were cut back, 8 bases at V and 8 bases at J, with 10 bases in the middle. The V gene's germline CDR1 is SEHNR and CDR2 FQNEAQ (reference sequence). The CDR3 runs 11 residues. The CDR3 here is CASHTLDEQFF. The CDR3 DNA reads as TGTGCCAGCCATACATTAGATGAGCAGTTCTTC.

CDR3 nucleotide sequence: TGTGCCAGCAGTAAAAACAGGGACATGAACACTGAAGCTTTCTTT. Amino acids: CASSKNRDMNTEAFF. The V call is TRBV6-2 or TRBV6-3, the J call TRBJ1-1, with D possibly TRBD1 on 6 matching bases. The V gene's germline CDR1 is MNHEY and CDR2 SVGEGT. The CDR3 is 15 residues long. The V and J ends lost 5 bases and 0 bases respectively, with 13 bases between them.

The CDR3 here is CASSQDPSGGYEQYF. Written as DNA, the CDR3 is TGTGCCAGCAGCCAAGATCCAAGCGGGGGCTACGAGCAGTACTTC. This chain connects TRBV4-2 to TRBJ2-7; 8 bases fit TRBD2. CDR1 is LGHNA and CDR2 is YNFKEQ in the germline V gene. The CDR3 has 15 amino acids. J lost 3 bases, V lost 0 bases, and 4 bases had no gene match.

The genes are TRBV19 and TRBJ1-2; 7 bases map to TRBD1. Germline CDR1 LNHDA, CDR2 SQIVND (reference sequence). V shed 5 bases and J 4 bases; nucleotides not matched to a gene: 7. This CDR3 is 14 amino acids long. CDR3 sequence (DNA): TGTGCCAGTAGTGCTAGGGGGCGCATCTATGGCTACACCTTC. Translating it yields CASSARGRIYGYTF.

The V call is TRBV7-2, the J call TRBJ2-3; D is perhaps TRBD1 (6 bases). V lost 6 bases and J lost 5, with 15 bases in between. CDR1 SGHTA and CDR2 FQGNSA come from the germline V gene. The CDR3 covers 14 residues. CDR3 DNA: TGTGCCAGCAGTGTAACAGGGACGGGAGATACGCAGTATTTT. Translation gives CASSVTGTGDTQYF.

This chain joins TRBV5-6 and TRBJ1-1, with a possible D match to TRBD1 (5 bases). The CDR3 has 14 amino acids. Per germline, CDR1 SGHDT and CDR2 YYEEEE. V lost 3 bases and J 5 bases, leaving 14 bases between the germline ends. This chain's CDR3 is CASSYRGRGTEAFF. The CDR3 nucleotides are TGTGCCAGCAGCTACCGGGGCCGAGGGACTGAAGCTTTCTTT. Variable domain in full (rest from reference TRBV5-6 and TRBJ1-1): DAGVTQSPTHLIKTRGQQVTLRCSPKSGHDTVSWYQQALGQGPQFIFQYYEEEERQRGNFPDRFSGHQFPNYSSELNVNALLLGDSALYLCASSYRGRGTEAFFGQGTRLTVV.

The chain combines TRBV19 with TRBJ1-1, with D possibly matching TRBD1 (6 bases). This CDR3 has 13 residues. Germline values: CDR1 LNHDA, CDR2 SQIVND (reference sequence). Trimming removed 4 bases from V and 4 bases from J, with 10 bases in between. In nucleotides, the CDR3 is TGTGCCAGTAGTACCGGGGGGCCCACTGAAGCTTTCTTT. Amino acids: CASSTGGPTEAFF.